The clone carrying this T cell receptor (beta chain) has at least ten counts. Its antigen is as yet unknown. The entry originates in a study of T cells after yellow fever vaccination. Whole-study results and caveats: Weaker, the secondary response had a peak occurring faster, on day 5 versus 15.

For TCR, cDNA came from 5'RACE template switching, which added a universal primer site and UMIs. MiXCR, run by TCRdb on the 5' RACE reads, gives a single entry per CDR3 protein. Of 200,000 to 250,000 distinct CDR3 sequences detected, around 3.1% appear once; the ten largest clones hold around 3%. CDR3 length equals 11 residues. Germline V gene sequence: CDR1 SGHAT, CDR2 FQNNGV. The germline V and J ends were trimmed by 4 bases and 2 bases, with 1 base remaining between them. The gene calls are TRBV11-2 and TRBJ2-3; no definite D call. The sequences come from CD4+ T cells sorted from PBMCs, collected 10 days after the yellow fever booster vaccination. The sequence was obtained from a man aged 18 to 29 who received the YFV17D yellow fever vaccine. The CDR3 reads CASSYTDTQYF. As DNA, the CDR3 is TGTGCCAGCAGCTACACAGATACGCAGTATTTT.